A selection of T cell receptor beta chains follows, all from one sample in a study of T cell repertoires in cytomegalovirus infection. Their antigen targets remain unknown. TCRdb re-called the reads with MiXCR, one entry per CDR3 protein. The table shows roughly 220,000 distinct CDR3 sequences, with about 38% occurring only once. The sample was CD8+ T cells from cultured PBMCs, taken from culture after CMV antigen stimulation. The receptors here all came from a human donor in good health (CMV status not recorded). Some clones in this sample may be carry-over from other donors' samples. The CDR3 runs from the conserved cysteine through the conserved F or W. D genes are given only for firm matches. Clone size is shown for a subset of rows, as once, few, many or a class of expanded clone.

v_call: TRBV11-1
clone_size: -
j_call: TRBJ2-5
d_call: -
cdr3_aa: CASSYTYSYQETQYF
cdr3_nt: TGTGCCAGCAGCTATACGTACTCATACCAAGAGACCCAGTACTTC

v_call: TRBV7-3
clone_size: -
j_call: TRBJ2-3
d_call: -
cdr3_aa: CASSLTGGGTDTQYF
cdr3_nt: TGTGCCAGCAGCTTAACGGGCGGAGGCACAGATACGCAGTATTTT

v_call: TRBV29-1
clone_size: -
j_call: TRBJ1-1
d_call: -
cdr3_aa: CSVETDNTEAFF
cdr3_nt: TGCAGCGTTGAGACAGATAACACTGAAGCTTTCTTT

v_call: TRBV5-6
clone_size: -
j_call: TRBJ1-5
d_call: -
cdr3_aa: CASSLGGGQRRNQPQHF
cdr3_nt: TGTGCCAGCAGCTTAGGTGGTGGGCAGCGGAGAAATCAGCCCCAGCATTTT

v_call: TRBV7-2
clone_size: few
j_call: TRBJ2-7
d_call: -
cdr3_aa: CASSFFRDHSYEQYF
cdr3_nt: TGTGCCAGCAGCTTCTTCCGGGACCACTCCTACGAGCAGTACTTC

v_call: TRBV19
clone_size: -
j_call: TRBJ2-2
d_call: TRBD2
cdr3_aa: CASSARGGALTGELFF
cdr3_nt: TGTGCCAGTAGTGCCCGCGGGGGGGCGTTGACCGGGGAGCTGTTTTTT

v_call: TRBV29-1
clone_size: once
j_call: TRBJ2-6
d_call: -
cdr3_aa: CSVETGANVLTF
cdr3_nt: TGCAGCGTTGAAACCGGGGCCAACGTCCTGACTTTC

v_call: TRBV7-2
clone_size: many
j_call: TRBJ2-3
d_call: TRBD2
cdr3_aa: CASSLNAGARADTQYF
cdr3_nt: TGTGCCAGCAGCTTAAATGCGGGAGCTAGGGCAGATACGCAGTATTTT

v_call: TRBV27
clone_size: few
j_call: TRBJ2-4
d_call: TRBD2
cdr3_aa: CASSSGGPRNIQYF
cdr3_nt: TGTGCCAGCAGTTCGGGGGGACCGCGGAACATTCAGTACTTC

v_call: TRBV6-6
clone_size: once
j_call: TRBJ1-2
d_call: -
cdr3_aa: CASSYSKQGVGYTF
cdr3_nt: TGTGCCAGCAGTTACTCGAAACAGGGAGTGGGCTACACCTTC

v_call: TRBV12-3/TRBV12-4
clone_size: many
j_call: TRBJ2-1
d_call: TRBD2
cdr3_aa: CASSLATSGSVGEQFF
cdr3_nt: TGTGCCAGCAGTTTAGCCACTAGCGGGAGCGTAGGTGAGCAGTTCTTC

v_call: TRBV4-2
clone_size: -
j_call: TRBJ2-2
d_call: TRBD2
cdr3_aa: CASSQGLAGGVTGELFF
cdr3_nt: TGTGCCAGCAGCCAAGGATTAGCGGGAGGTGTAACCGGGGAGCTGTTTTTT

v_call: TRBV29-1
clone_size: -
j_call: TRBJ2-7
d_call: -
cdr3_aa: CSVRTKYDEQYF
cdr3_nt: TGCAGCGTTAGGACAAAGTACGACGAGCAGTACTTC

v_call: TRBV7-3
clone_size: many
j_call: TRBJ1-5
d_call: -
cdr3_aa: CASSSGPNQPQHF
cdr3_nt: TGTGCCAGCAGTTCGGGGCCCAATCAGCCCCAGCATTTT

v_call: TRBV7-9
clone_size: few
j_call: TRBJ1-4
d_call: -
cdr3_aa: CASSLAAAGPEKLFF
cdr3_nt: TGTGCCAGCAGCTTAGCGGCGGCAGGGCCTGAAAAACTGTTTTTT

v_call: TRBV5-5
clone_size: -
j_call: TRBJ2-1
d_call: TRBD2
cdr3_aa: CASSFSRDYSYNEQFF
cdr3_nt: TGTGCCAGCAGCTTCTCCCGGGACTACTCTTACAATGAGCAGTTCTTC

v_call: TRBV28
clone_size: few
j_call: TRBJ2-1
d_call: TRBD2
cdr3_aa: CASSRTSGTYNEQFF
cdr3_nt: TGTGCCAGCAGTCGGACTAGCGGGACCTACAATGAGCAGTTCTTC

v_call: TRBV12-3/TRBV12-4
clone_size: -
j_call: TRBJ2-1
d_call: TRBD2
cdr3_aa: CASSGASGSYNEQFF
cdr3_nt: TGTGCCAGCAGCGGGGCTAGCGGCTCCTACAATGAGCAGTTCTTC

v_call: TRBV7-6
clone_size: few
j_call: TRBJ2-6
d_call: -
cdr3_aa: CASSYRSSGANVLTF
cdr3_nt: TGTGCCAGCAGCTATAGATCCTCTGGGGCCAACGTCCTGACTTTC

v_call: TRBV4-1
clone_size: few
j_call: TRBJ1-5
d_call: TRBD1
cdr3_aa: CASSASRDRGWNQPQHF
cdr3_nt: TGCGCCAGCAGCGCCTCCCGGGACAGGGGATGGAATCAGCCCCAGCATTTT

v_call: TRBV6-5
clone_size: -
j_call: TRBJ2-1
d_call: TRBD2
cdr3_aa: CASSYSGLLYEQFF
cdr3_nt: TGTGCCAGCAGTTACTCGGGACTATTGTATGAGCAGTTCTTC

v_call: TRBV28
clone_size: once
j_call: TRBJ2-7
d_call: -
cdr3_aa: CASSLTSPIGSYEQYF
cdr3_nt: TGTGCCAGCAGTTTAACTAGCCCGATAGGTTCCTACGAGCAGTACTTC

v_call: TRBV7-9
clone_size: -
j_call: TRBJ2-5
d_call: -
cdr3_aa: CASSPLQLGAGETQYF
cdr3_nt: TGTGCCAGCAGCCCCCTCCAGCTGGGGGCGGGGGAGACCCAGTACTTC

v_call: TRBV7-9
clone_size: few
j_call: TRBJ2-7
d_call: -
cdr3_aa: CASSNEIEVGEQYF
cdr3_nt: TGTGCCAGCAGCAATGAGATCGAGGTCGGCGAGCAGTACTTC

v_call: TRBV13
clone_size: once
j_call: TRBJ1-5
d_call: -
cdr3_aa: CASSLGGKNQPQHF
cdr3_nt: TGTGCCAGCAGCTTAGGGGGGAAAAATCAGCCCCAGCATTTT

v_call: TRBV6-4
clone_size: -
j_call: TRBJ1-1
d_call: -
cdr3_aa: CASRDLTTTEAFF
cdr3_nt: TGTGCCAGCAGGGACCTCACAACCACTGAAGCTTTCTTT

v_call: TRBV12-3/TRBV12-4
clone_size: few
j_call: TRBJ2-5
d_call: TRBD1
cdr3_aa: CASSWDSGETQYF
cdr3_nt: TGTGCCAGCAGTTGGGACAGTGGCGAGACCCAGTACTTC

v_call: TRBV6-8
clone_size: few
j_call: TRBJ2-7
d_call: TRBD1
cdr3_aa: CASSYRGQGAYEQYF
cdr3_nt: TGTGCCAGCAGTTACCGGGGACAGGGGGCCTACGAGCAGTACTTC

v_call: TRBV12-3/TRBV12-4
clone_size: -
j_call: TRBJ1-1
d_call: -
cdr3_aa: CASSSNTLTEAFF
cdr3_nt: TGTGCCAGCAGTTCGAACACGTTGACTGAAGCTTTCTTT

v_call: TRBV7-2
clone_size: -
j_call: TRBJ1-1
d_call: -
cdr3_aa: CASRYMNTEAFF
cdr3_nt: TGTGCCAGCAGATACATGAACACTGAAGCTTTCTTT

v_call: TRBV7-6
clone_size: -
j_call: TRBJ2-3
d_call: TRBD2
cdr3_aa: CASSLIAGASTDTQYF
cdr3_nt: TGTGCCAGCAGCTTGATAGCGGGAGCGAGCACAGATACGCAGTATTTT

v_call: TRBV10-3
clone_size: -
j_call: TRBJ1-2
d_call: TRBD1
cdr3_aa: CAISDGDRGNYGYTF
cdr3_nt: TGTGCCATCAGTGATGGGGACAGGGGGAACTATGGCTACACCTTC

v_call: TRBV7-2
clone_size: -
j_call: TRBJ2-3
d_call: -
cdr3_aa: CARPPRAPFSADTQYF
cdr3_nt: TGTGCCAGGCCGCCAAGGGCCCCGTTTTCGGCAGATACGCAGTATTTT

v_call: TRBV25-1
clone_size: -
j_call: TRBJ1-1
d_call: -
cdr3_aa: CASSETYPPTWNTEAFF
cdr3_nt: TGTGCCAGCAGTGAAACCTACCCTCCCACATGGAACACTGAAGCTTTCTTT

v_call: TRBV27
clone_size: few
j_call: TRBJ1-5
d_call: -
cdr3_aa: CASRLMGSNQPQHF
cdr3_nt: TGTGCCAGCAGACTTATGGGTAGCAATCAGCCCCAGCATTTT

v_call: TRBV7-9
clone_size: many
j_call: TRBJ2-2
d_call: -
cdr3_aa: CASSFGPGRGSGELFF
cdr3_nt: TGTGCCAGCAGCTTCGGTCCGGGAAGGGGATCCGGGGAGCTGTTTTTT

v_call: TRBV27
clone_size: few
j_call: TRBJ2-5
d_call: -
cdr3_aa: CASSSRPRGQQETQYF
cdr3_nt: TGTGCCAGCAGTTCAAGGCCGCGGGGCCAGCAAGAGACCCAGTACTTC

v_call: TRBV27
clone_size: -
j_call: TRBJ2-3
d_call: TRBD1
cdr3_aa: CASSTRGRSTDTQYF
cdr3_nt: TGTGCCAGCAGTACCAGGGGGCGGAGCACAGATACGCAGTATTTT

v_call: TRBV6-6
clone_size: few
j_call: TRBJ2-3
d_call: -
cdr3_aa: CASSYSGLTDTQYF
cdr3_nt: TGTGCCAGCAGTTACTCCGGCCTCACAGATACGCAGTATTTT

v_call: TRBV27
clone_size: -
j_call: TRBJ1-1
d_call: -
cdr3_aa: CASSLRGGIGTEAFF
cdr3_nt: TGTGCCAGCTCCCTTCGAGGGGGGATAGGAACTGAAGCTTTCTTT

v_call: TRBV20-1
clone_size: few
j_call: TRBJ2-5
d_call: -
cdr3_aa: CSAPEEQETQYF
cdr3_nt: TGCAGTGCCCCCGAGGAGCAAGAGACCCAGTACTTC

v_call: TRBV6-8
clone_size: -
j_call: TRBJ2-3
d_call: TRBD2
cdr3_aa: CASSYSVREGLTDTQYF
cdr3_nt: TGTGCCAGCAGTTACTCGGTGCGGGAGGGCCTCACAGATACGCAGTATTTT

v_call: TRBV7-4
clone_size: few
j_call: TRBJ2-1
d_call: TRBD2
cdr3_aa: CASSLGGGGYNEQFF
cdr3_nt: TGTGCCAGCAGCTTAGGTGGGGGGGGCTACAATGAGCAGTTCTTC

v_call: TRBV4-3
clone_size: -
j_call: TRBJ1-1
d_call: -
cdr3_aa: CASSPQVVPLMNTEAFF
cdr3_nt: TGCGCCAGCAGCCCCCAAGTCGTGCCTTTAATGAACACTGAAGCTTTCTTT

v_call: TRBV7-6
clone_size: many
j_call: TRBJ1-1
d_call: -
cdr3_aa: CASSLEGPNTEAFF
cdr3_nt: TGTGCCAGCAGCTTGGAGGGGCCGAACACTGAAGCTTTCTTT

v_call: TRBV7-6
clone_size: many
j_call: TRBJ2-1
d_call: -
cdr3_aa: CASSLSTPGHSEQFF
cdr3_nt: TGTGCCAGCAGCTTATCTACACCGGGGCATAGTGAGCAGTTCTTC

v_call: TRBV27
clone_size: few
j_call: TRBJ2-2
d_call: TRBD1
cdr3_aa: CASSTGETGELFF
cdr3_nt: TGTGCCAGCAGCACAGGGGAGACCGGGGAGCTGTTTTTT

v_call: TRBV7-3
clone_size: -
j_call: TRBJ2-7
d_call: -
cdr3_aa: CASSLVADEQYF
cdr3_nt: TGTGCCAGCAGCTTAGTGGCAGACGAGCAGTACTTC

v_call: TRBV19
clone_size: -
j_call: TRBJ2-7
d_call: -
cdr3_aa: CASSATVTYEQYF
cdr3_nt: TGTGCCAGTAGCGCGACAGTTACCTACGAGCAGTACTTC

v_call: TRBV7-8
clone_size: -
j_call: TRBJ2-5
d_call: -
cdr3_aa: CASSATLLTIIHEQETQSF
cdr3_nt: TGTGCCAGCAGCGCAACCCTCCTAACGATTATACACGAACAAGAGACCCAGTCCTTC

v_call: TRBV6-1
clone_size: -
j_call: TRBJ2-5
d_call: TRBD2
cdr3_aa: CASSPGLAGGLWGETQYF
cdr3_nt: TGTGCCAGCAGTCCCGGACTAGCGGGAGGGTTGTGGGGAGAGACCCAGTACTTC

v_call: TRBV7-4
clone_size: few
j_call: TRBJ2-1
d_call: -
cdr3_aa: CASSLEWDEWVDEQFF
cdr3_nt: TGTGCCAGCAGCTTAGAGTGGGATGAGTGGGTCGATGAGCAGTTCTTC

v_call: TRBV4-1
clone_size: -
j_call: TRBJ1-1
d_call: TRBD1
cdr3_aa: CASSQEGGQGASEAFF
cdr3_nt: TGCGCCAGCAGCCAAGAGGGGGGACAGGGGGCATCTGAAGCTTTCTTT

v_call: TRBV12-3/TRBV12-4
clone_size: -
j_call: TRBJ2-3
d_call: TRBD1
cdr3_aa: CASSGPGQGGDTQYF
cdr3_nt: TGTGCCAGCAGTGGACCCGGACAGGGGGGGGATACGCAGTATTTT

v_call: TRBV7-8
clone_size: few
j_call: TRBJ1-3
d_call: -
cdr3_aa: CASSLRVSGNTIYF
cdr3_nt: TGTGCCAGCAGCCTCCGTGTGTCTGGAAACACCATATATTTT

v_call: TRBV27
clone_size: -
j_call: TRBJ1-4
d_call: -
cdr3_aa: CASSLGATTNEKLFF
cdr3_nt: TGTGCCAGCAGTTTGGGGGCTACAACTAATGAAAAACTGTTTTTT

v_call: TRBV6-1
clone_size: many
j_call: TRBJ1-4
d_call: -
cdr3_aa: CASRRGWTAQGEKLFF
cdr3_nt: TGTGCCAGCAGGAGAGGATGGACGGCACAAGGTGAAAAACTGTTTTTT